A selection of T cell receptor beta chains follows, all from one sample in a study of regulatory T cells in long-lasting Graves disease. TCRdb re-derived calls from the multiplex PCR reads in MiXCR, one entry per CDR3 protein. The sample records approximately 560,000 distinct CDR3 sequences, about 16% being singletons. These data were also reused for a study on T cells in Graves' hyperthyroidism and ophthalmopathy.

Here the sequenced sample was peripheral blood mononuclear cells (PBMCs), taken at new diagnosis, from a patient treated with antithyroid drugs. These receptors originate from a young man with Graves disease. Both conserved end residues are part of each CDR3. The order of the fields is clone size, D gene, CDR3 length, J gene, V gene, CDR3 DNA, CDR3 protein. D genes are given only for firm matches. Rows may omit the clone size; those that give it use once, few, many or a size class.

abundance: many; d_gene: NA; len: 14; j_gene: TRBJ1-5; v_gene: TRBV15; CDR3nt: TGTGCCACCAGCAGAAGTAGTGACAATCAGCCCCAGCATTTT; CDR3aa: CATSRSSDNQPQHF
abundance: NA; d_gene: NA; len: 16; j_gene: TRBJ2-7; v_gene: TRBV9; CDR3nt: TGTGCCAGCAGCCCCCATGGGAGAAATTTTGGTCTCGAGCAGTACTTC; CDR3aa: CASSPHGRNFGLEQYF
abundance: few; d_gene: NA; len: 14; j_gene: TRBJ1-5; v_gene: TRBV9; CDR3nt: TGTGCCAGCAGCGGGACAGCCGTCAATCAGCCCCAGCATTTT; CDR3aa: CASSGTAVNQPQHF
abundance: NA; d_gene: TRBD2; len: 17; j_gene: TRBJ2-1; v_gene: TRBV19; CDR3nt: TGTGCCAGTAGTGGAACTAGCGGGAGCCCGTTCGGCTCTGAGCAGTTCTTC; CDR3aa: CASSGTSGSPFGSEQFF
abundance: few; d_gene: NA; len: 15; j_gene: TRBJ2-1; v_gene: TRBV3-1; CDR3nt: TGTGCCAGCAGCCAAGGAGGTCAGCGGGACAATGAGCAGTTCTTC; CDR3aa: CASSQGGQRDNEQFF
abundance: NA; d_gene: TRBD1; len: 16; j_gene: TRBJ2-1; v_gene: TRBV27; CDR3nt: TGTGCCAGCAGTTTATCTGTGACAGGGGAATCCAATGAGCAGTTCTTC; CDR3aa: CASSLSVTGESNEQFF
abundance: many; d_gene: TRBD1; len: 15; j_gene: TRBJ1-2; v_gene: TRBV30; CDR3nt: TGTGCCTGGAGTGGGACAGGGAGGAAGATCAATGGCTACACCTTC; CDR3aa: CAWSGTGRKINGYTF
abundance: many; d_gene: NA; len: 16; j_gene: TRBJ2-7; v_gene: TRBV28; CDR3nt: TGTGCCAGCACCTCCCCCCTCAGACCCGAGGGGAACGAGCAGTACTTC; CDR3aa: CASTSPLRPEGNEQYF
abundance: NA; d_gene: TRBD2; len: 15; j_gene: TRBJ2-7; v_gene: TRBV9; CDR3nt: TGTGCCAGCAGCGTAATGAGCGGGAGTTTGGACGAGCAGTACTTC; CDR3aa: CASSVMSGSLDEQYF
abundance: many; d_gene: TRBD2; len: 14; j_gene: TRBJ2-7; v_gene: TRBV12-3/TRBV12-4; CDR3nt: TGTGCCAGCAGAATAGCGGGAGGGGGATACGAGCAGTACTTC; CDR3aa: CASRIAGGGYEQYF
abundance: few; d_gene: TRBD2; len: 16; j_gene: TRBJ2-1; v_gene: TRBV7-3; CDR3nt: TGTGCCAGCAGCTTAAGCCGGAACGGGAGGGATAATGAGCAGTTCTTC; CDR3aa: CASSLSRNGRDNEQFF